This T cell receptor beta chain was recovered during a study of cytomegalovirus exposure and HLA in healthy donors. The trim removed 10 bases at V and 1 base at J, leaving 7 bases unmatched. The germline V gene encodes CDR1 MDHEN and CDR2 SYDVKM. This CDR3 spans 15 amino acids. Primers for the PCR totalled 60 Vbeta and 13 Jbeta. Produced via immunoSEQ multiplex PCR; TCRdb's table is partial and in-frame only. The table includes just over 95,000 clones, around 73% detected once. Sequencing used PBMCs. The receptor comes from a woman aged 40 to 49 in good health and CMV-seropositive. The chain links TRBV28 to TRBJ1-5; TRBD1 agrees at 10 bases. CDR3 loop: CATSTGGRSNQPQHF. CDR3 coding DNA: TGTGCCACCTCGACAGGGGGCCGGAGCAATCAGCCCCAGCATTTT. Combining the CDR3 with reference TRBV28 and TRBJ1-5 gives the whole variable domain DVKVTQSSRYLVKRTGEKVFLECVQDMDHENMFWYRQDPGLGLRLIYFSYDVKMKEKGDIPEGYSVSREKKERFSLILESASTNQTSMYLCATSTGGRSNQPQHFGDGTRLSIL.